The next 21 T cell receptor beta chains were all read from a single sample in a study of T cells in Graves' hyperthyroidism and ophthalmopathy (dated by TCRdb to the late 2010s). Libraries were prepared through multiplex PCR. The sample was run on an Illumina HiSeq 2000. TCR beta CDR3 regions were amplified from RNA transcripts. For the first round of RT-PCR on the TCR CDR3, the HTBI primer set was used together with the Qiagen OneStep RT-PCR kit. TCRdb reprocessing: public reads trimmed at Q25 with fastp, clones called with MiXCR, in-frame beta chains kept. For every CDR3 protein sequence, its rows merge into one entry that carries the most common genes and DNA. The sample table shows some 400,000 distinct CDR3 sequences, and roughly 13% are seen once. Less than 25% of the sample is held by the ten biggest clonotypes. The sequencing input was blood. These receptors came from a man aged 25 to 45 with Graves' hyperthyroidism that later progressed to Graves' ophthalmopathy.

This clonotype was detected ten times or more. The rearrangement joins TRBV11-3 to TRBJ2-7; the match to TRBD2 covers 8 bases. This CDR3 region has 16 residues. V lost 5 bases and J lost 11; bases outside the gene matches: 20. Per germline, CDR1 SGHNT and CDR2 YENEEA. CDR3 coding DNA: TGTGCCAGCAGCCCCAATGGGCCAGCGGGGGCCCTACGGGAGTACTTC. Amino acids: CASSPNGPAGALREYF.

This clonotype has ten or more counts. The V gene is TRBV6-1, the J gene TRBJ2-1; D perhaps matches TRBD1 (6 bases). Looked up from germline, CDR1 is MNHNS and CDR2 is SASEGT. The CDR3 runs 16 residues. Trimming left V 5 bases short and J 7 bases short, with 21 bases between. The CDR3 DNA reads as TGTGCCAGCAGTTACTCCAGGGGTTCTTGGCTTAATGAGCAGTTCTTC. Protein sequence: CASSYSRGSWLNEQFF.

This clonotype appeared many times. This CDR3 is CASIPRGRGSSYNEQFF. As DNA, the CDR3 is TGTGCCAGCATTCCGAGGGGTAGGGGCTCCTCCTACAATGAGCAGTTCTTC. This chain uses TRBV28 with TRBJ2-1; D possibly matches TRBD1 or TRBD2 (5 bases each). With 7 bases removed from V and 0 bases from J, the gap between germline ends came to 19 bases. This CDR3 region has 17 residues. Germline values: CDR1 MDHEN, CDR2 SYDVKM.

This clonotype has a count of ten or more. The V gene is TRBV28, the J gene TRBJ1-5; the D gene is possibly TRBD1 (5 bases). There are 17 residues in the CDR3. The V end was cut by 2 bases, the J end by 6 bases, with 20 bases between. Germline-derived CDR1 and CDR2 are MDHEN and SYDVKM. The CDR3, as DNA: TGTGCCAGCAGTTTAGGGGCCGGTAAGGGAATAGCTCAGCCCCAGCATTTT. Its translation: CASSLGAGKGIAQPQHF.

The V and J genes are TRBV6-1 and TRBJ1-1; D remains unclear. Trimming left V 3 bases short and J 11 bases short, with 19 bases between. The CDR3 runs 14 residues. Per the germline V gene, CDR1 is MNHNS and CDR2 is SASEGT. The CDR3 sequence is CASSERHGHPEAFF. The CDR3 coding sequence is TGTGCCAGCAGTGAGAGACACGGCCACCCAGAGGCTTTCTTT.

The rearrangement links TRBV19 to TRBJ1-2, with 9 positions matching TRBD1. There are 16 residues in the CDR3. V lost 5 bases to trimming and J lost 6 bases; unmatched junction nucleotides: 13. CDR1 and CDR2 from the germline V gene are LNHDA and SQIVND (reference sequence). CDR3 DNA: TGTGCCAGTAGTTTTTTGGACAGGGGTTTTTCGGATGGCTACACCTTC. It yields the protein CASSFLDRGFSDGYTF.

The CDR3 DNA reads as TGTGCCAGCAGCCCAGGAGGGGGTAGCGGGGGAAGTGGAGATACGCAGTATTTT. Translated, it gives CASSPGGGSGGSGDTQYF. V gene TRBV11-3 combines with J gene TRBJ2-3; 9 bases line up with TRBD2. The V gene end was trimmed by 5 bases and the J gene end by 5 bases; junction bases not matched to a gene: 17. The length of the CDR3 is 18 residues. Germline V lookup: CDR1 SGHNT, CDR2 YENEEA.

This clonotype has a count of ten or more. The CDR3 spells CSAARGSQETQYF. In DNA, the CDR3 is TGCAGTGCTGCCCGAGGCAGCCAAGAGACCCAGTACTTC. V and J are TRBV20-1 and TRBJ2-5; D is unclear. Germline loops: CDR1 DFQATT, CDR2 SNEGSKA (reference sequence). V was shortened by 5 bases and J by 1 base, with 11 bases between the two germline ends. The CDR3 is 13 residues long.

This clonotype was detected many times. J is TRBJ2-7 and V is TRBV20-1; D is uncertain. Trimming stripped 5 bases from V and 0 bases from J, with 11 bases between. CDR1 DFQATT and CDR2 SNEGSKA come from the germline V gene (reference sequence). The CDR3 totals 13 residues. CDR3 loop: CSASDSYSYEQYF. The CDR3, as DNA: TGCAGTGCTTCTGACTCCTACTCCTACGAGCAGTACTTC.

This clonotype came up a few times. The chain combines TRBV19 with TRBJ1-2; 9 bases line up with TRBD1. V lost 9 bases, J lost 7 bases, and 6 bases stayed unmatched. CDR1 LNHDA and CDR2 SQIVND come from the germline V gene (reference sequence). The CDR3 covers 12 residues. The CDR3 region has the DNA TGTGCCAGCCGGGACAGGGTTGGTGGCTACACCTTC. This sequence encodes CASRDRVGGYTF.

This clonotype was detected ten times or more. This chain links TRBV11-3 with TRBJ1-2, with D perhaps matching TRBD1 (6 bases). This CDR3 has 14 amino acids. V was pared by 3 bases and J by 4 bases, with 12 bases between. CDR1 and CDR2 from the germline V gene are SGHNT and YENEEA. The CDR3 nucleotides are TGTGCCAGCAGCTTTGCGACAGGCCTCTATGGCTACACCTTC. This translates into CASSFATGLYGYTF.

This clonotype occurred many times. The DNA for the CDR3 is TGTGCCAGCAGTGAGCAGCAGGTCAATGAGCAGTTCTTC. Protein product: CASSEQQVNEQFF. J is TRBJ2-1 and V is TRBV2; D unclear. The length of the CDR3 is 13 residues. Germline lookup yields CDR1 SNHLY and CDR2 FYNNEI. Trimming took off 3 bases at V and 6 bases at J, with 9 bases between the two ends.

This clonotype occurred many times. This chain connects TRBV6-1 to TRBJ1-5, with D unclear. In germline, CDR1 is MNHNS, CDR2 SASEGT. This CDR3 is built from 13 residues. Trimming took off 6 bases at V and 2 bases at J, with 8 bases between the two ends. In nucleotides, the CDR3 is TGTGCCAGCAGGAGCATGGGCAATCAGCCCCAGCATTTT. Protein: CASRSMGNQPQHF.

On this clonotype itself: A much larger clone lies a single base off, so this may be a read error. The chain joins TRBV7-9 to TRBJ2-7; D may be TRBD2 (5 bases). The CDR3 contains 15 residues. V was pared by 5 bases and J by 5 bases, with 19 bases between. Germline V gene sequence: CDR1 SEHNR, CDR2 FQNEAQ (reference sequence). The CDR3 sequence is CASSPPGIPTNEQYF. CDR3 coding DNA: TGTGCCAGCAGCCCCCCCGGGATCCCAACAAACGAGCAGTACTTC.

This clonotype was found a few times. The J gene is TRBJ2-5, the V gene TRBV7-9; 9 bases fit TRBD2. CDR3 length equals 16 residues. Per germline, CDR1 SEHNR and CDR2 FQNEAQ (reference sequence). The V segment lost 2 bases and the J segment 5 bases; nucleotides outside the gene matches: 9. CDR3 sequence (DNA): TGTGCCAGCAGCTTACTGCTAGCGGGGTTTTCGGAGACCCAGTACTTC. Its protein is CASSLLLAGFSETQYF.

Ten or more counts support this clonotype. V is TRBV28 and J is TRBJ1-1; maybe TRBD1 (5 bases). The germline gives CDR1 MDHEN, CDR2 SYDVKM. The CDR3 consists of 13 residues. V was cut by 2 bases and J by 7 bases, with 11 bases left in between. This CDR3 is CASSLPGGIEAFF. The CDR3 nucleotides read TGTGCCAGCAGTTTACCCGGGGGTATTGAAGCTTTCTTT.

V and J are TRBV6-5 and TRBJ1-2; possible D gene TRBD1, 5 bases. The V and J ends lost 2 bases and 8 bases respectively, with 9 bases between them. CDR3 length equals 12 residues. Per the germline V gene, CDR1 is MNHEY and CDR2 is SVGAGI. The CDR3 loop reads CASSYEGSGYTF. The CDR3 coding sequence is TGTGCCAGCAGTTACGAGGGGTCCGGCTACACCTTC.

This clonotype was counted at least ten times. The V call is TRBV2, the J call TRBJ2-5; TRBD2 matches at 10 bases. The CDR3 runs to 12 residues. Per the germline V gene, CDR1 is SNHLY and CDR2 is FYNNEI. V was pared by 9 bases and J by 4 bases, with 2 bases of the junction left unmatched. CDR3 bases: TGTGCCAGGCAGCGGGGGGGAGAGACCCAGTACTTC. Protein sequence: CARQRGGETQYF.

This CDR3 reads CSASSVAKRDEQYF. The CDR3 DNA follows: TGCAGTGCTAGCAGTGTAGCCAAGAGGGACGAGCAGTACTTC. The chain carries TRBV20-1 and TRBJ2-7, with a tentative D call TRBD2 (5 bases). This CDR3 has 14 residues. Germline assignment: CDR1 DFQATT and CDR2 SNEGSKA (reference sequence). The V gene lost 3 bases and the J gene lost 5 bases, with 17 bases spanning the gap.

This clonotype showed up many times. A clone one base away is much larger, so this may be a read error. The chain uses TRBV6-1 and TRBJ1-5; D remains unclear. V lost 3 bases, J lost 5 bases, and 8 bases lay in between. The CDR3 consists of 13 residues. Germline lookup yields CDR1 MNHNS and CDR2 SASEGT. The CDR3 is CASSETRHQPQHF. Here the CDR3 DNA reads TGTGCCAGCAGTGAGACAAGGCATCAGCCCCAGCATTTT.

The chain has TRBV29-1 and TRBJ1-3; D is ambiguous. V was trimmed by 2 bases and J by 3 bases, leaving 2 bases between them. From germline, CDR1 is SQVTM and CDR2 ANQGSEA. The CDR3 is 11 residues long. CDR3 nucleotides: TGCAGCGTTGAAAGTGGAAACACCATATATTTT. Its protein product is CSVESGNTIYF.